The present T cell receptor (beta chain) was sequenced within a study of cytomegalovirus exposure and HLA in healthy donors. Study-wide results and caveats: In vitro testing confirmed a few CMV-associated chains as specific for CMV antigens.

Germline CDR1 and CDR2: PRHDT and FYEKMQ (reference sequence). This CDR3 has 14 residues. Trimming removed 6 bases from V and 3 bases from J; junction bases left unmatched: 4. Both 60 Vbeta primers and 13 Jbeta primers went into the PCR. The protocol was immunoSEQ multiplex PCR, while the TCRdb copy is restricted to in-frame clones and leaves out a portion. The table records 84,000 or so clones, less than 80% of them present only once. Of note for this clone: Its antigen is unknown.

Sequencing was carried out using PBMCs. This chain links TRBV13 with TRBJ1-1; 10 nucleotides align to TRBD1. The receptor's source is a male donor in good health and CMV-seronegative. The CDR3 reads CASSSGTGDTEAFF. CDR3 nucleotide sequence: TGTGCCAGCAGTTCCGGGACAGGGGACACTGAAGCTTTCTTT.